This T cell receptor beta chain was sequenced in a study of blood T cell repertoires in COVID-19. V was clipped by 3 bases and J by 1 base, with 14 bases between them. The CDR3 consists of 16 residues. From germline, CDR1 is SGHDT and CDR2 YYEEEE. Generated by immunoSEQ multiplex PCR, the TCRdb table keeps only in-frame clones and is missing some. The sample includes under 250,000 clones, about four fifths of them seen just once. The genes are TRBV5-6 and TRBJ1-5, with D possibly TRBD1 on 5 matching bases. Sequenced material: peripheral blood. The TCR comes from a woman aged 45 to 65 with acute or convalescent COVID-19. The CDR3 nucleotides read TGTGCCAGCAGCTCCGGACACCCTACCAGCAATCAGCCCCAGCATTTT. The encoded protein is CASSSGHPTSNQPQHF. The variable domain in full, completed from reference TRBV5-6 and TRBJ1-5, reads DAGVTQSPTHLIKTRGQQVTLRCSPKSGHDTVSWYQQALGQGPQFIFQYYEEEERQRGNFPDRFSGHQFPNYSSELNVNALLLGDSALYLCASSSGHPTSNQPQHFGDGTRLSIL.